The clone carrying this T cell receptor (beta chain) was detected a few times. The CDR3 has 13 residues. The sample belongs to a study of sequential checkpoint blockade in melanoma. TCRdb keeps only in-frame clones here, not all; method: immunoSEQ multiplex PCR. The top ten hold 4.8% of the sample, which has under 20,000 clones, 60% to 75% seen once. As for treatment: randomized to nivolumab then ipilimumab (arm A) or the reverse (arm B). The chain employs TRBV1 and TRBJ2-7; TRBD2, the D gene given by the table, was not confirmed from the DNA. TRBV1 is described as a pseudogene. The TCR originated in a human donor with melanoma. Specimen: tumor tissue (inferred from file names), collected from a patient given nivolumab and ipilimumab in sequence. The DNA of the CDR3 is TGCGCCAGCAGCCAAGATCGCTCCTACGAGCAGTACTTC. Its protein is CASSQDRSYEQYF.